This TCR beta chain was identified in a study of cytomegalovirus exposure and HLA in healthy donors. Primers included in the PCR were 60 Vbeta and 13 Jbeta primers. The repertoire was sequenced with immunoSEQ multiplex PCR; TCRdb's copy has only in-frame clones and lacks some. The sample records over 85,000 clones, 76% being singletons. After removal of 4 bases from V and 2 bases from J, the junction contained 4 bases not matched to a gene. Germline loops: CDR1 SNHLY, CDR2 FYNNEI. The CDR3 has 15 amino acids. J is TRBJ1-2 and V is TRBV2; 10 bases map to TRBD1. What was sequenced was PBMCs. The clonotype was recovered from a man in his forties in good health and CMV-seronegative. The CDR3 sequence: CASSARDRGNYGYTF. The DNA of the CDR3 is TGTGCCAGCAGTGCCCGGGACAGGGGAAACTATGGCTACACCTTC.